These T cell receptor beta chains were read from a single sample in a study of blood T cell repertoires in COVID-19. The method was immunoSEQ multiplex PCR; TCRdb's version includes in-frame clones alone and lacks a portion of them. The data show approximately 130,000 clones, with approximately 71% seen just once and 7.9% held by the top ten. Sequenced input: peripheral blood. These TCRs come from a human donor in a cohort sampled during active COVID-19. Both conserved end residues are part of each CDR3. A D gene is named only where the DNA matches it firmly. Clone size is stated in some rows and not others, as once, few, many or a class when expanded.

>14|TRBJ1-1|.|TRBV3-1/TRBV3-2|.
TGTGCCAGCAGACATGGACACCTAGAGGCTGAAGCTTTCTTT
CASRHGHLEAEAFF
>17|TRBJ2-2|TRBD2|TRBV11-2|.
TGTGCCAGCAGCCCTCTAGCGGGGGGGCCGAACACCGGGGAGCTGTTTTTT
CASSPLAGGPNTGELFF
>15|TRBJ2-5|TRBD1|TRBV15|.
TGTGCCACCAGCAGGGGGACAGGGAACCAAGAGACCCAGTACTTC
CATSRGTGNQETQYF
>17|TRBJ1-1|TRBD1|TRBV4-1|.
TGCGCCAGCAGCCAACGCAACAGGGGGACAGGCTACACTGAAGCTTTCTTT
CASSQRNRGTGYTEAFF
>15|TRBJ1-4|TRBD1|TRBV6-5|.
TGTGCCTCCGGGACAGGGGATTATCGGAATGAAAAACTGTTTTTT
CASGTGDYRNEKLFF
>15|TRBJ2-7|.|TRBV13|few
TGTGCCAGCAGCTGGCGTCTAGTCGACTCCTACGAGCAGTACTTC
CASSWRLVDSYEQYF
>12|TRBJ2-7|.|TRBV18|.
TGTGCCAGCTCAGCTACAGGGTACGAGCAGTACTTC
CASSATGYEQYF
>15|TRBJ2-7|TRBD1|TRBV11-2|.
TGTGCCAGCAGCGAAACGACAGGGGGCAGCTACGAGCAGTACTTC
CASSETTGGSYEQYF
>13|TRBJ1-1|.|TRBV5-1|.
TGCGCCAGCAGCTTGGGGCAATTTCCTGAAGCTTTCTTT
CASSLGQFPEAFF
>16|TRBJ2-3|.|TRBV19|once
TGTGCCAGTAGGCCTTGGGGGGGCGCGAAGACAGATACGCAGTATTTT
CASRPWGGAKTDTQYF
>15|TRBJ2-7|TRBD2|TRBV6-5|.
TGTGCCAGCTCAAGGGGGACTAGCGGGACCTACGAGCAGTACTTC
CASSRGTSGTYEQYF
>14|TRBJ2-7|TRBD2|TRBV28|.
TGTGCCAGCAGTTCACCGGGACTAGCGGTTGAGCAGTACTTC
CASSSPGLAVEQYF
>15|TRBJ1-1|TRBD1|TRBV6-5|few
TGTGCCAGCAGTTCCCAGAAGACAGGGGGCACTGAAGCTTTCTTT
CASSSQKTGGTEAFF
>16|TRBJ2-2|TRBD2|TRBV6-6|once
TGTGCCAGCAGCTCGGGAGGACCATCGAACACCGGGGAGCTGTTTTTT
CASSSGGPSNTGELFF
>15|TRBJ2-7|TRBD2|TRBV11-2|.
TGTGCCAGCAGCTATACTAGCGGGAGCTCCTACGAGCAGTACTTC
CASSYTSGSSYEQYF
>13|TRBJ2-7|.|TRBV27|.
TGTGCCAGCAGTTTATCGCGCTCCCACGAGCAGTACTTC
CASSLSRSHEQYF
>15|TRBJ2-7|TRBD2|TRBV6-5|.
TGTGCCAGCAGTTACTCGGGGCGGGGGACTTACGAGCAGTACTTC
CASSYSGRGTYEQYF